This T cell receptor (beta chain) was sequenced during a study of T cell responses to AZD1222 COVID-19 vaccine. Overall study results and limits: Among AZD1222 vaccinees, only 5 to 7 were seropositive at baseline. Per reports, nearly half of all spike-specific TCRs target regions that are unmutated in variants.

The V end lost 5 bases, the J end lost 0 bases, and 14 bases lay between the germline ends. This CDR3 has 15 amino acids. Germline values: CDR1 SGHKS, CDR2 YYEKEE (reference sequence). The assay was immunoSEQ multiplex PCR, and TCRdb's table has in-frame clones only and misses some. This repertoire shows 150,000 to 200,000 clones, roughly 92% found once; its top ten account for approximately 2.2%. A remark on this clone: Its antigen is currently unknown.

The chain couples TRBV5-5 to TRBJ1-1, with D possibly TRBD1 on 5 matching bases. The source was peripheral blood, collected on day 0 of AZD1222 vaccination. The clonotype was recovered from an adult in good health. The DNA for the CDR3 is TGTGCCAGCAGGGCGGGCGTGACAGTGAACACTGAAGCTTTCTTT. Amino acid sequence: CASRAGVTVNTEAFF.